The present T cell receptor (beta chain) was sequenced within a study of monozygotic twins with inflammatory bowel disease. Findings and caveats of the study: The authors could not tell different T cell subtypes apart.

Investigators made cDNA in eight separate reactions per sample. Using the 5' RACE reads, TCRdb records one entry per CDR3 protein without DNA. The sample has 190,000 or so distinct CDR3 sequences. With regard to this clonotype: Its specificity is unknown.

From germline, CDR1 is SGHRS and CDR2 YFSETQ. The CDR3 length is 15 residues. Sequences were obtained from blood. This clonotype was sampled from a human donor with ulcerative colitis or Crohn's disease, or a healthy co-twin of an affected twin (not recorded which). This chain joins TRBV5-1 and TRBJ2-7; TCRdb's assignment of TRBD1 cannot be checked, as there is no DNA. CDR3: CASSLALGRAYEQYF.